One T cell receptor beta chain is described in this entry. This clone's antigen is unknown. The record has no base qualities; no much larger clone is one base away. V loses 5 bases of germline sequence and J loses 6 bases, and the interval between the two ends is 20 bases. Taken from cysteine to phenylalanine, the CDR3 has 16 residues. Solely the CDR3 DNA is kept, with 48 bases framed from the first base. Reading the germline V gene (reference sequence) gives CDR1 LNHDA and CDR2 SQIVND. The immunoSEQ Assay, a bias-controlled multiplex PCR, was used to amplify TCRbeta CDR3 regions from genomic DNA. The published analysis was carried out like this. The number of nucleated cells in each sample was estimated from the amplification of reference gene primers within the assay. To quantify the absolute abundance of each unique TCRbeta CDR3 rearrangement, sequence reads were collapsed and filtered. Productive Simpson clonality was computed per sample as the square root of Simpson's diversity index over productive rearrangements. TCRdb provides this immuneACCESS table in a form limited to in-frame rearrangements. Some clones are lacking; in checked studies, under half of them reflect an unresolved V gene, and why the rest are absent is not known. V and J calls and clone size are those listed in that table; D and trimming were worked out from the DNA. This sample gives approximately 100,000 clones in total; 85% of them show up just once. About two fifths of the sample is taken by the ten largest.

The data were obtained in a study of blood T cell repertoires in COVID-19 (dated by TCRdb to between 2020 and 2021). At the level of the whole study: Collaborator samples came from the United States, Italy and Spain and covered acute and convalescent phases of COVID-19. The prospective study material was composed of cDNA or gDNA derived from T cells, B-cell-depleted T cells, or PBMCs. The samples were drawn from the first 160 participants of the ongoing ImmuneRACE study and from roughly 1,300 subjects provided by 6 global collaborators. Deeply sampled blood TCRbeta repertoires from subjects exposed to, actively infected with, or recovered from COVID-19 were included in the dataset. Where available, HLA class I and class II types were taken from metadata supplied by the sample provider and were not determined by assay-based typing. The sample metadata nearly always contained a de-identified subject ID, COVID-19 status, age in years and sex. The repertoires were released in a freely available public database meant as a resource for research on the immune response to SARS-CoV-2.

Each collaborating institution followed its own protocols to collect whole blood in K2EDTA tubes. For TCRbeta analysis, collaborators shipped samples as frozen whole blood, isolated PBMCs, or DNA extracted from either of those sample types. Here is what the overall study found, with its caveats: The quantity of clinical and demographic metadata differed by source and by participant and was supplied without curation.

Material for sequencing was peripheral blood. This chain is built from TRBV19 and TRBJ2-1; TRBD1 might be the D gene, on 6 matching bases. The receptor's source is a man of 80 years or more with acute or convalescent COVID-19. The DNA sequence reads TGTGCCAGTAGTCCTCCGACAGGAGGCGCGGGCAATGAGCAGTTCTTC. This translates into CASSPPTGGAGNEQFF.